The 21 T cell receptor beta chains given below trace back to one sample, sequenced in a study of control samples from healthy donors and cancer patients. TCRdb's copy holds only in-frame clones and misses some; the assay was immunoSEQ multiplex PCR. The sample has approximately 150,000 clones, 80% to 95% seen once. The sequenced sample was blood. The origin of the receptors is a young man in good health.

This chain links TRBV12-3 or TRBV12-4 with TRBJ1-1; D is ambiguous. Trimming took 5 bases from V and 7 from J, leaving 11 bases between them. CDR3 size: 12 residues. The CDR3 reads CASSPRDFEAFF. CDR3 bases: TGTGCCAGCAGTCCCCGAGACTTTGAAGCTTTCTTT.

This rearrangement joins TRBV9 to TRBJ1-1; D is ambiguous. V was trimmed by 6 bases and J by 4 bases, leaving 13 bases between them. Per germline, CDR1 SGDLS and CDR2 YYNGEE. The CDR3 extends over 13 amino acids. The CDR3 loop reads CASNLGVGTEAFF. The CDR3, as DNA: TGTGCCAGCAATCTTGGGGTGGGCACTGAAGCTTTCTTT.

This rearrangement joins TRBV10-3 to TRBJ1-1; 7 nucleotides agree with TRBD1. The V gene's germline CDR1 is ENHRY and CDR2 SYGVKD. J lost 4 bases, V lost 2 bases, and 1 base had no gene match. This CDR3 has 13 amino acids. CDR3 DNA: TGTGCCATCAGTGAGGACAGGGTCACTGAAGCTTTCTTT. Encoded protein: CAISEDRVTEAFF.

This clone was picked up one time. The chain has TRBV7-9 and TRBJ2-1; 10 bases match TRBD2. The germline CDR1 and CDR2 sequences are SEHNR and FQNEAQ (reference sequence). There are 15 residues in the CDR3. V shed 8 bases, J shed 5 bases, and the junction held 9 bases outside the gene matches. The CDR3 sequence is CASPTLLAGNNEQFF. The CDR3 DNA reads as TGTGCCAGCCCGACCTTACTAGCGGGGAACAATGAGCAGTTCTTC.

The chain combines TRBV12-3 or TRBV12-4 with TRBJ2-7; D is unclear. V was shortened by 1 base and J by 7 bases, with 11 bases between the two germline ends. The CDR3 is 13 amino acids. This CDR3 is CASSLELAEEQYF. The CDR3 DNA reads as TGTGCCAGCAGTTTAGAGTTAGCCGAGGAGCAGTACTTC.

The chain couples TRBV15 to TRBJ2-3, with TRBD2 as a possible D gene (5 bases). CDR1 and CDR2 from the germline V gene are LNHNV and YYDKDF (reference sequence). Trimming pared 5 bases from V and 1 base from J, leaving 10 bases between. The CDR3 length is 14 residues. CDR3 DNA sequence: TGTGCCACCAGCCCCGAGGAGGGCACAGATACGCAGTATTTT. Amino acid sequence: CATSPEEGTDTQYF.

This clone has just one count. This chain joins TRBV5-1 and TRBJ2-1, with 10 nucleotides matching TRBD2. In germline, CDR1 is SGHRS, CDR2 YFSETQ. Trimming at V came to 0 bases and at J to 9 bases, leaving 0 bases not matched to a gene. The CDR3 contains 13 residues. In DNA form, the CDR3 reads TGCGCCAGCAGCTTGGGGACTAGCGGTGAGCAGTTCTTC. It encodes CASSLGTSGEQFF.

The J gene is TRBJ1-5, the V gene TRBV19, with 7 positions matching TRBD1. Germline trimming cut 6 bases from V and 5 bases from J; bases unmatched to any gene: 7. The germline V gene has CDR1 LNHDA and CDR2 SQIVND (reference sequence). This CDR3 comprises 14 residues. The CDR3 sequence: CASRLTGYHQPQHF. The CDR3 region has the DNA TGTGCCAGTAGGCTGACAGGGTATCATCAGCCCCAGCATTTT. The whole variable domain, remainder taken from reference TRBV19 and TRBJ1-5, is DGGITQSPKYLFRKEGQNVTLSCEQNLNHDAMYWYRQDPGQGLRLIYYSQIVNDFQKGDIAEGYSVSREKKESFPLTVTSAQKNPTAFYLCASRLTGYHQPQHFGDGTRLSIL.

The rearrangement uses TRBV5-1 and TRBJ2-1; TRBD2 matches at 14 bases. This CDR3 is built from 15 residues. In germline, CDR1 is SGHRS, CDR2 YFSETQ. After removal of 6 bases from V and 5 bases from J, the junction contained 4 bases not matched to a gene. The CDR3 loop is CASTPGLAGDNEQFF. Written as DNA, the CDR3 is TGCGCCAGCACCCCGGGACTAGCGGGAGACAATGAGCAGTTCTTC.

The chain joins TRBV7-6 to TRBJ2-1, with D perhaps matching TRBD2 (7 bases). V gave up 6 bases and J gave up 8 bases, with 20 bases separating them. The CDR3 length is 15 residues. Germline V lookup: CDR1 SGHVS, CDR2 FNYEAQ. In DNA, the CDR3 is TGTGCCAGCAGTCAAACAGGGAGGGGGGGTGATGAGCAGTTCTTC. Translating it yields CASSQTGRGGDEQFF. Filled out from reference TRBV7-6 and TRBJ2-1, the complete variable domain reads GAGVSQSPRYKVTKRGQDVALRCDPISGHVSLYWYRQALGQGPEFLTYFNYEAQQDKSGLPNDRFSAERPEGSISTLTIQRTEQRDSAMYRCASSQTGRGGDEQFFGPGTRLTVL.

The chain combines TRBV28 with TRBJ1-2, with a possible D match to TRBD1 (5 bases). Germline values: CDR1 MDHEN, CDR2 SYDVKM. The V end lost 2 bases, the J end lost 0 bases, and 13 bases lay between the germline ends. The CDR3 covers 16 residues. The CDR3 here is CASSLATGLANYGYTF. CDR3 sequence (DNA): TGTGCCAGCAGTTTAGCCACAGGATTAGCTAACTATGGCTACACCTTC.

This chain connects TRBV14 to TRBJ1-3, with a possible D match to TRBD1 (5 bases). CDR3 length: 16 residues. Germline V CDR1 and CDR2: SGHDN, FVKESK. Trimming removed 4 bases from V and 0 bases from J, with 13 bases in between. CDR3 DNA: TGTGCCAGCAGCCGGAACCGGGGCTTCTCTGGAAACACCATATATTTT. Protein product: CASSRNRGFSGNTIYF.

The chain carries TRBV28 and TRBJ2-3, with unresolved D. Germline V gene sequence: CDR1 MDHEN, CDR2 SYDVKM. The V and J ends lost 5 bases and 12 bases respectively, with 15 bases between them. The CDR3 runs 12 residues. The CDR3 loop is CASSLELGLQYF. CDR3 nucleotide sequence: TGTGCCAGCAGTCTCGAACTGGGTCTCCAGTATTTT. The full variable domain, rest sourced from reference TRBV28 and TRBJ2-3, is DVKVTQSSRYLVKRTGEKVFLECVQDMDHENMFWYRQDPGLGLRLIYFSYDVKMKEKGDIPEGYSVSREKKERFSLILESASTNQTSMYLCASSLELGLQYFGPGTRLTVL.

V and J are TRBV28 and TRBJ1-1, with D hard to call. The CDR3 consists of 14 residues. V was cut by 3 bases and J by 11 bases, with 19 bases left in between. The germline gives CDR1 MDHEN, CDR2 SYDVKM. Written as DNA, the CDR3 is TGTGCCAGCAGTTTTAAGAGTATGGTCCGGTCGGCTTTCTTT. It encodes CASSFKSMVRSAFF.

The J gene is TRBJ2-7, the V gene TRBV13; 11 bases are shared with TRBD1. The CDR3 runs to 15 residues. Germline V gene lookup returns CDR1 PRHDT and CDR2 FYEKMQ (reference sequence). V shed 5 bases and J 5 bases; nucleotides not matched to a gene: 8. CDR3 sequence: CASSGTGTGGHEQYF. CDR3 bases: TGTGCCAGCAGCGGGACCGGGACAGGGGGTCACGAGCAGTACTTC.

The chain is built from TRBV12-3 or TRBV12-4 and TRBJ1-2; the D gene is possibly TRBD1 (6 bases). CDR3 length equals 13 residues. Trimming left V 5 bases short and J 3 bases short, with 10 bases between. This CDR3 reads CASSQDSDYGYTF. Here the CDR3 DNA reads TGTGCCAGCAGTCAGGACAGCGACTATGGCTACACCTTC.

The chain has TRBV5-4 and TRBJ2-1; 9 nucleotides agree with TRBD2. The V segment lost 4 bases and the J segment 2 bases; nucleotides outside the gene matches: 4. There are 15 residues in the CDR3. The germline CDR1 and CDR2 sequences are SGHNT and YYREEE (reference sequence). The CDR3 reads CASSRSGSPYNEQFF. The CDR3 region has the DNA TGTGCCAGCAGCCGTAGCGGGAGCCCCTACAATGAGCAGTTCTTC. Combining the CDR3 with reference TRBV5-4 and TRBJ2-1 gives the whole variable domain ETGVTQSPTHLIKTRGQQVTLRCSSQSGHNTVSWYQQALGQGPQFIFQYYREEENGRGNFPPRFSGLQFPNYSSELNVNALELDDSALYLCASSRSGSPYNEQFFGPGTRLTVL.

This sequence joins TRBV7-8 and TRBJ2-2; D gene unclear. This CDR3 comprises 15 residues. Germline loops: CDR1 SGHVS, CDR2 FQNEAQ. V shed 3 bases and J shed 4 bases, with 12 bases lying between them. As DNA, the CDR3 is TGTGCCAGCAGCTTCATCCAGCCACTCACCGGGGAGCTGTTTTTT. This translates into CASSFIQPLTGELFF.

This chain uses TRBV6-1 with TRBJ1-5; D may be TRBD1 (5 bases). The V gene's germline CDR1 is MNHNS and CDR2 SASEGT. The germline V and J ends were trimmed by 1 base and 2 bases, with 9 bases remaining between them. This CDR3 has 15 amino acids. The CDR3 DNA is TGTGCCAGCAGTGAAGGGTGGGGCGGCAATCAGCCCCAGCATTTT. Residues: CASSEGWGGNQPQHF.

The chain uses TRBV28 and TRBJ1-3; 7 nucleotides match TRBD1. V lost 10 bases, J lost 2 bases, and 11 bases stayed unmatched. This CDR3 has 15 residues. Germline V gene data show CDR1 as MDHEN and CDR2 as SYDVKM. CDR3 residues: CATYPGDRAGNTIYF. The CDR3 coding sequence is TGTGCCACCTACCCGGGAGACAGGGCTGGAAACACCATATATTTT. Full variable domain (outside the CDR3, taken from reference TRBV28 and TRBJ1-3): DVKVTQSSRYLVKRTGEKVFLECVQDMDHENMFWYRQDPGLGLRLIYFSYDVKMKEKGDIPEGYSVSREKKERFSLILESASTNQTSMYLCATYPGDRAGNTIYFGEGSWLTVV.

The chain uses TRBV7-9 and TRBJ1-5; 8 nucleotides align to TRBD1. V lost 6 bases, J lost 2 bases, and 0 bases stayed unmatched. The V gene's germline CDR1 is SEHNR and CDR2 FQNEAQ (reference sequence). CDR3 size: 13 residues. The CDR3 here is CASRGQGNQPQHF. As DNA, the CDR3 is TGTGCCAGCAGGGGACAGGGCAATCAGCCCCAGCATTTT.